This T cell receptor beta chain was obtained from a study of shared clonotypes between healthy human individuals. V lost 10 bases to trimming and J lost 0 bases, with 15 bases between them. The CDR3 extends over 14 amino acids. In germline, CDR1 is ENHRY, CDR2 SYGVKD. Measured with immunoSEQ multiplex PCR; TCRdb has only the in-frame clones, and not every one. Here the sample spans about 1 million clones, around 76% being singletons. The sequenced material came from memory CD4+ T cells sorted from blood. Regarding subset: CD45RA-negative fraction. The TCR originated in a man younger than 35 in good health. This chain links TRBV10-3 with TRBJ1-1; D ambiguous. In nucleotides, the CDR3 is TGTGCCACCCGGGATTTATCCATGAACACTGAAGCTTTCTTT. Translating it yields CATRDLSMNTEAFF.